The present T cell receptor beta chain was sequenced within a study of cytomegalovirus exposure and HLA in healthy donors. A multiplex PCR was run with 60 Vbeta primers and 13 Jbeta primers. Clones were read by immunoSEQ multiplex PCR, and TCRdb kept only the in-frame ones, dropping some. This sample has fewer than 250,000 clones, with under 85% found just once. General observations from the study: There were a few CMV-associated chains whose specificity for CMV antigens was confirmed in vitro. The study put around 180 TCR beta chains on its list as cytomegalovirus-associated. Several top significant clusters appeared, in a later analysis, to be linked to common viral pathogens.

Note on this clone: Its antigen remains unidentified.

From germline, CDR1 is SGHRS and CDR2 YFSETQ. V lost 3 bases and J lost 7, with 19 bases in between. The CDR3 runs 15 residues. Sequencing was performed on PBMCs. The J gene is TRBJ1-1, the V gene TRBV5-1; D is ambiguous. This clonotype originated in a woman in her forties or fifties in good health and CMV-seropositive. CDR3 nucleotide sequence: TGCGCCAGCAGCTGGCGAGGGCAGGCGGCTGGTGAAGCTTTCTTT. Translating gives CASSWRGQAAGEAFF.